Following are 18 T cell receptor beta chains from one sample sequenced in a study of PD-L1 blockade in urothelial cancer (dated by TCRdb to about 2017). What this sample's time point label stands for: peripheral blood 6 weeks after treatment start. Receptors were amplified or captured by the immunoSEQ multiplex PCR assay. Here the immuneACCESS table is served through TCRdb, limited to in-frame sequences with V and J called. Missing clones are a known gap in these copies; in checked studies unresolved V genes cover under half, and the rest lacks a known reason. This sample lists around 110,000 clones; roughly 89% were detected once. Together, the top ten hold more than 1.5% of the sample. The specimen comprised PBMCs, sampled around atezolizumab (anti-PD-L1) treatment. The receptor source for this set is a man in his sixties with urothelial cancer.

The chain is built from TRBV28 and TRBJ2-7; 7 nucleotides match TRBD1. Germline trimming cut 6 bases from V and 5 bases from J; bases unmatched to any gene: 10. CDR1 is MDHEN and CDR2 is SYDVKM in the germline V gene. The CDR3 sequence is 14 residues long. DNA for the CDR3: TGTGCCAGCAGGTGGACAGGTATAGCACACGAGCAGTACTTC. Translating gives CASRWTGIAHEQYF.

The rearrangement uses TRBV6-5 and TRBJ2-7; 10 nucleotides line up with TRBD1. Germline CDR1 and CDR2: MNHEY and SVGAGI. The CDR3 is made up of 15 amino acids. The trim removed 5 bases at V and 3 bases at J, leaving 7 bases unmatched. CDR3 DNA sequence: TGTGCCAGCAGTAGATCGGGACAGGGGATCTACGAGCAGTACTTC. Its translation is CASSRSGQGIYEQYF.

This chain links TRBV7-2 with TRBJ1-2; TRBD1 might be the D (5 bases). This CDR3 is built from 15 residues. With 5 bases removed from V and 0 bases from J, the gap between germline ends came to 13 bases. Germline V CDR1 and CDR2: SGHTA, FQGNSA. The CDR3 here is CASSVGASPNYGYTF. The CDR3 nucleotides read TGTGCCAGCAGCGTAGGGGCATCTCCTAACTATGGCTACACCTTC.

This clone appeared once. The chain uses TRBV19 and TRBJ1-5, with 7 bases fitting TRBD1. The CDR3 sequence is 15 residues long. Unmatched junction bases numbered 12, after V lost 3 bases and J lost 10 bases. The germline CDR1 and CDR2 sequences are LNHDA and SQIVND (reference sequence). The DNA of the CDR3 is TGTGCCAGTAGTATGGGGGGACAGATAACGACCCCCCAGCATTTT. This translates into CASSMGGQITTPQHF.

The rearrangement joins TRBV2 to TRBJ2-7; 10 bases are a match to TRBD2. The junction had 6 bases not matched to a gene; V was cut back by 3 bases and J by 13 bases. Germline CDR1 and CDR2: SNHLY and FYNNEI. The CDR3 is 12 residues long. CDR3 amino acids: CASSDDSGRPYF. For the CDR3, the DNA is TGTGCCAGCAGTGACGATAGCGGGAGGCCTTACTTC.

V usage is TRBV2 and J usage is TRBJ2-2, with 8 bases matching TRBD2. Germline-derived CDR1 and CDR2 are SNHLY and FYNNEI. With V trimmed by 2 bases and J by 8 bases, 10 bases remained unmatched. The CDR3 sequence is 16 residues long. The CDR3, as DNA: TGTGCCAGCAGTGAACGAAGAGCGGGGGCTGGGGGGGAGCTGTTTTTT. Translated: CASSERRAGAGGELFF.

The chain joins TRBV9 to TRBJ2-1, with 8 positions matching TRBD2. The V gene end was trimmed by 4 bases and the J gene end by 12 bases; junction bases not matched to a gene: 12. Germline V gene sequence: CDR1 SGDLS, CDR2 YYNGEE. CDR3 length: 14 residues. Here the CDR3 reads CASSPRGLEFSQFF. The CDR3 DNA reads TGTGCCAGCAGCCCCCGGGGACTAGAGTTTTCGCAGTTCTTC. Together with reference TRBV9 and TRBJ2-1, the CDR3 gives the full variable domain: DSGVTQTPKHLITATGQRVTLRCSPRSGDLSVYWYQQSLDQGLQFLIQYYNGEERAKGNILERFSAQQFPDLHSELNLSSLELGDSALYFCASSPRGLEFSQFFGPGTRLTVL.

The CDR3 region has the DNA TGTGCCAGTACTCCTGTGGGAGGGGCGAACACCGGGGAGCTGTTTTTT. The encoded protein is CASTPVGGANTGELFF. V is TRBV19 and J is TRBJ2-2; 7 bases are shared with TRBD2. V shed 7 bases and J 0 bases; nucleotides not matched to a gene: 8. CDR1 is LNHDA, CDR2 SQIVND, per germline (reference sequence). The CDR3 spans 16 residues.

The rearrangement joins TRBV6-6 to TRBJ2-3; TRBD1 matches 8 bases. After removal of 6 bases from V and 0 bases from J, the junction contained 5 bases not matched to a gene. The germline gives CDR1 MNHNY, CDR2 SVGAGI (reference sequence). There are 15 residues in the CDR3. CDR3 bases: TGTGCCAGCAGCAGTACAGGGGGAAGCACAGATACGCAGTATTTT. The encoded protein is CASSSTGGSTDTQYF.

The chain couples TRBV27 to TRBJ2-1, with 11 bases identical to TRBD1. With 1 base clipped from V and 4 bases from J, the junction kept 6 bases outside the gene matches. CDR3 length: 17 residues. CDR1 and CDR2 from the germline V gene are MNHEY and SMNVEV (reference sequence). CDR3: CASSLYPGTGGYNEQFF. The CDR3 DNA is TGTGCCAGCAGTTTATATCCCGGGACAGGGGGGTACAATGAGCAGTTCTTC.

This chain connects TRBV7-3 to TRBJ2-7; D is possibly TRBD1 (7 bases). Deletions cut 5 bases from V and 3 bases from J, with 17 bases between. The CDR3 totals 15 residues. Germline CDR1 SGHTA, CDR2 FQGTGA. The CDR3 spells CASSRFGQGGYEQYF. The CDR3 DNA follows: TGTGCCAGCAGCCGCTTCGGGCAGGGGGGCTACGAGCAGTACTTC.

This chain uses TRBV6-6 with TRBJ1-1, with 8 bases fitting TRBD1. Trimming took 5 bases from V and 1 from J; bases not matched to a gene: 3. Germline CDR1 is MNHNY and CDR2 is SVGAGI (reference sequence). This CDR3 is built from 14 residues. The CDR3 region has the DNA TGTGCCAGCAGTAAACAGGGGGGGAACACTGAAGCTTTCTTT. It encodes CASSKQGGNTEAFF.

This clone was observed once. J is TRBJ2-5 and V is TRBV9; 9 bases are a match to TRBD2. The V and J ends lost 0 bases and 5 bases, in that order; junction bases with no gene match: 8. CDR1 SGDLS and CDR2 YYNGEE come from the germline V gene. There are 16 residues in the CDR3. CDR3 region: CASSVGPGREGETQYF. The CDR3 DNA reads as TGTGCCAGCAGCGTAGGTCCGGGGCGGGAGGGGGAGACCCAGTACTTC.

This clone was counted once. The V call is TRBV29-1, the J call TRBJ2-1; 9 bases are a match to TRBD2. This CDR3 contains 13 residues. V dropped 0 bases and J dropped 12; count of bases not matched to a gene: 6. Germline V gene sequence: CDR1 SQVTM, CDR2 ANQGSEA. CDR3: CSVEDIERGVQFF. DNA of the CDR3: TGCAGCGTTGAAGATATCGAGCGGGGGGTGCAGTTCTTC.

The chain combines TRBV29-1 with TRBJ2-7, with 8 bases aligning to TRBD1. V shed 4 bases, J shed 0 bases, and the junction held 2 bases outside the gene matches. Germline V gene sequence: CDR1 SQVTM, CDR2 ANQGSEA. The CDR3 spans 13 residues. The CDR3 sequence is CSVGQGRSYEQYF. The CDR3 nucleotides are TGCAGCGTTGGACAGGGGCGCTCCTACGAGCAGTACTTC.

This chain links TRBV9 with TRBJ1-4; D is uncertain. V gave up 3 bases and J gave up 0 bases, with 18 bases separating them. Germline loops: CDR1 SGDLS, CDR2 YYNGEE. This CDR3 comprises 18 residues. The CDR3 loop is CASSGAENTRATNEKLFF. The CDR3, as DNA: TGTGCCAGCAGCGGAGCCGAAAATACGCGGGCAACTAATGAAAAACTGTTTTTT.

CDR3 residues: CASSIRAGETDEQFF. For the CDR3, the DNA is TGTGCCAGTAGTATACGGGCGGGAGAGACCGATGAGCAGTTCTTC. V usage is TRBV19 and J usage is TRBJ2-1; 7 nucleotides align to TRBD2. The CDR3 runs to 15 residues. The junction had 9 bases not matched to a gene; V was cut back by 2 bases and J by 8 bases. The V gene's germline CDR1 is LNHDA and CDR2 SQIVND (reference sequence).

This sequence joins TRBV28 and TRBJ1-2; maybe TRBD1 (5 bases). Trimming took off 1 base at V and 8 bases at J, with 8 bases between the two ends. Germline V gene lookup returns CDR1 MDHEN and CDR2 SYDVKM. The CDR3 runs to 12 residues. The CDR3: CASSLFGAGYTF. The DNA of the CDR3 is TGTGCCAGCAGTTTATTTGGGGCGGGCTACACCTTC.